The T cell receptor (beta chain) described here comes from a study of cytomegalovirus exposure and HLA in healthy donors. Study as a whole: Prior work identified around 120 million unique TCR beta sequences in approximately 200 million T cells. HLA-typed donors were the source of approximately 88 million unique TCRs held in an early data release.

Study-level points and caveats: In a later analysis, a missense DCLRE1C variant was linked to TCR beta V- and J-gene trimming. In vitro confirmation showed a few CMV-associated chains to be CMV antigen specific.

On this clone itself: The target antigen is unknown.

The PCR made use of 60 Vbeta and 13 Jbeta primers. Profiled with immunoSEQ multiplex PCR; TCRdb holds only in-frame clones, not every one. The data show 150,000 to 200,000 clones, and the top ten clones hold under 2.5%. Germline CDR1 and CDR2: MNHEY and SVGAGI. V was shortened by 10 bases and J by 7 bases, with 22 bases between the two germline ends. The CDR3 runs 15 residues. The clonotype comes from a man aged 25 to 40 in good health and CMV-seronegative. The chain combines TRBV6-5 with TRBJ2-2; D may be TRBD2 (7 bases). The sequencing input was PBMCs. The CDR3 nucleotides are TGTGCCATTAGGGAAGGGGGGGTCTCCAACGGGGAGCTGTTTTTT. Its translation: CAIREGGVSNGELFF.